These T cell receptor beta chains were read from a single sample in a study of blood T cell repertoires in COVID-19. Assay used: immunoSEQ multiplex PCR; TCRdb lists only in-frame clones, some missing. The data show some 25,000 clones, with 65% to 90% seen just once and just over 6.5% held by the top ten. Sequencing was carried out using peripheral blood. The receptor set was obtained from a man aged 65 to 79 with acute or convalescent COVID-19. The CDR3 runs from the conserved cysteine through the conserved F or W. A D gene is named only where the DNA matches it firmly. Rows give clone size only sometimes, using once, few, many, or a class for an expanded clone.

j_call	clone_size	v_call	d_call	cdr3_aa	cdr3_nt
TRBJ1-5	-	TRBV7-9	-	CASSLNRFNQPQHF	TGTGCCAGCAGCTTAAATCGGTTCAATCAGCCCCAGCATTTT
TRBJ2-7	-	TRBV18	-	CASSSPGSSSPQYF	TGTGCCAGCTCAAGTCCGGGATCCTCTTCACCGCAGTACTTC
TRBJ2-4	-	TRBV30	TRBD1	CAWSHGSAGQGGNIQYF	TGTGCCTGGAGTCATGGGTCGGCCGGACAGGGAGGAAACATTCAGTACTTC
TRBJ2-3	-	TRBV7-9	TRBD2	CASSLEGGLAGITDTQYF	TGTGCCAGCAGCTTAGAAGGGGGACTAGCGGGGATCACAGATACGCAGTATTTT
TRBJ2-7	once	TRBV5-8	TRBD1	CASSLYRGSYEQYF	TGTGCCAGCAGCTTATACAGGGGCTCCTACGAGCAGTACTTC
TRBJ2-3	-	TRBV6-5	TRBD1	CASRRTGGATDTQYF	TGTGCCAGCAGGCGCACAGGGGGCGCAACAGATACGCAGTATTTT
TRBJ2-4	-	TRBV15	TRBD2	CATSRGTSGLVGDIQYF	TGTGCCACCAGCAGAGGGACTAGCGGGCTGGTCGGCGACATTCAGTACTTC
TRBJ1-1	-	TRBV27	-	CASRGALGYTEAFF	TGTGCCAGCAGGGGAGCTCTAGGTTACACTGAAGCTTTCTTT
TRBJ1-2	-	TRBV30	-	CAWSKLTLSYGYTF	TGTGCCTGGAGTAAACTGACACTGTCGTATGGCTACACCTTC
TRBJ2-2	once	TRBV7-2	-	CASSYQGRTGELFF	TGTGCCAGCAGCTACCAGGGAAGAACCGGGGAGCTGTTTTTT
TRBJ2-7	-	TRBV6-6	TRBD1	CASSGLTGLQPEQYF	TGTGCCAGCAGTGGATTGACAGGGTTACAGCCCGAGCAGTACTTC
TRBJ2-5	-	TRBV7-7	-	CASSPNGQGSQETQYF	TGTGCTAGCAGCCCGAACGGCCAGGGAAGCCAAGAGACCCAGTACTTC
TRBJ2-5	-	TRBV5-4	TRBD2	CASSRTSGGPETQYF	TGTGCCAGCAGCCGGACTAGCGGGGGCCCGGAGACCCAGTACTTC
TRBJ2-7	-	TRBV19	TRBD2	CASSYGSGAYEQYF	TGTGCCAGTAGTTACGGTAGCGGGGCCTACGAGCAGTACTTC
TRBJ2-7	-	TRBV7-2	-	CASSLRSYEQYF	TGTGCCAGCAGCTTACGGTCCTACGAGCAGTACTTC
TRBJ1-1	-	TRBV21-1	-	CASSPPGLLNTEAFF	TGTGCCAGCAGCCCTCCGGGACTCTTGAACACTGAAGCTTTCTTT
TRBJ2-1	few	TRBV21-1	-	CASSTPGRTDRGDNEQFF	TGTGCCAGCAGCACCCCCGGCCGCACGGACAGGGGGGACAATGAGCAGTTCTTC
TRBJ1-3	once	TRBV30	-	CAWSVSGRNTIYF	TGTGCCTGGAGTGTATCGGGGAGGAACACCATATATTTT
TRBJ2-3	-	TRBV9	TRBD1	CASSVGGTGLDTQYF	TGTGCCAGCAGCGTAGGGGGGACAGGGTTAGATACGCAGTATTTT
TRBJ1-1	-	TRBV29-1	-	CSVVLQGKSTEAFF	TGCAGCGTTGTTCTACAGGGTAAGAGCACTGAAGCTTTCTTT
TRBJ2-7	-	TRBV14	TRBD1	CASSHPDRGPYEQYF	TGTGCCAGCAGCCACCCGGACAGGGGTCCCTACGAGCAGTACTTC
TRBJ1-2	-	TRBV4-3	-	CASSQDRGRYGYTF	TGCGCCAGCAGCCAAGACAGGGGAAGGTATGGCTACACCTTC
TRBJ2-7	medium-sized	TRBV18	-	CASSPIPGTLLSYEQYF	TGTGCCAGCTCACCAATCCCCGGGACTTTACTCTCCTACGAGCAGTACTTC
TRBJ2-2	medium-sized	TRBV3-1/TRBV3-2	TRBD2	CASSQGTRNTGELFF	TGTGCCAGCAGCCAAGGGACTAGAAACACCGGGGAGCTGTTTTTT
TRBJ2-2	-	TRBV18	TRBD1	CASSPFVGTGHTGELFF	TGTGCCAGCTCACCGTTCGTCGGGACAGGGCACACCGGGGAGCTGTTTTTT
TRBJ2-7	-	TRBV6-5	-	CASSGSNYEQYF	TGTGCCAGCTCCGGGAGTAACTACGAGCAGTACTTC
TRBJ1-5	-	TRBV2	-	CASSESGFNQPQHF	TGTGCCAGCAGTGAATCAGGGTTCAATCAGCCCCAGCATTTT
TRBJ1-2	-	TRBV30	-	CAWAGTSYGYTF	TGTGCCTGGGCCGGGACATCTTATGGCTACACCTTC
TRBJ1-5	-	TRBV19	-	CASSHTQRNQPQHF	TGTGCCAGTAGTCACACCCAGAGGAATCAGCCCCAGCATTTT
TRBJ2-1	-	TRBV19	-	CASSIEPGVSDEQFF	TGTGCCAGTAGTATAGAGCCGGGAGTATCAGATGAGCAGTTCTTC
TRBJ2-1	-	TRBV27	TRBD1	CASSWDRGDNEQFF	TGTGCCAGCAGTTGGGACAGGGGGGACAATGAGCAGTTCTTC
TRBJ2-1	once	TRBV6-5	-	CASIRRGSTRDEQFF	TGTGCCAGCATCCGACGGGGGTCCACTCGCGATGAGCAGTTCTTC
TRBJ1-6	-	TRBV11-3	-	CASSVSGDSPLHF	TGTGCCAGCAGCGTTTCAGGGGATTCACCCCTCCACTTT
TRBJ1-2	-	TRBV9	TRBD1	CASSGRQGASGYTF	TGTGCCAGCAGCGGCAGACAGGGGGCGAGTGGCTACACCTTC
TRBJ1-5	once	TRBV3-1/TRBV3-2	-	CASSQGKGDQPQHF	TGTGCCAGCAGCCAAGGGAAAGGGGATCAGCCCCAGCATTTT
TRBJ2-7	-	TRBV11-2	-	CASSLVQDYYEQYF	TGTGCCAGCAGCTTAGTCCAGGATTACTACGAGCAGTACTTC
TRBJ2-7	-	TRBV7-2	-	CASSLGGSGWYEQYF	TGTGCCAGCAGCTTAGGGGGTAGCGGCTGGTACGAGCAGTACTTC
TRBJ2-5	-	TRBV6-5	TRBD1	CASSYGTGGETQYF	TGTGCCAGCAGTTACGGGACAGGGGGAGAGACCCAGTACTTC
TRBJ2-5	-	TRBV4-3	-	CASSQVSRVQETQYF	TGCGCCAGCAGCCAAGTATCCAGGGTCCAAGAGACCCAGTACTTC
TRBJ1-6	once	TRBV5-4	TRBD1	CASSLGRGNNSPLHF	TGTGCCAGCAGCTTGGGCAGGGGGAATAATTCACCCCTCCACTTT
TRBJ2-5	-	TRBV7-9	TRBD1	CASSTMTGFGTQYF	TGTGCCAGCAGCACTATGACAGGGTTCGGGACCCAGTACTTC
TRBJ1-2	-	TRBV7-2	TRBD1	CASSPLGQGAGGYTF	TGTGCCAGCAGCCCCCTGGGACAGGGGGCGGGTGGCTACACCTTC
TRBJ1-1	-	TRBV29-1	-	CSVGQLNTEAFF	TGCAGCGTTGGACAGCTGAACACTGAAGCTTTCTTT
TRBJ2-2	once	TRBV5-1	TRBD1	CASRATGTVGTGELFF	TGCGCCAGCAGAGCGACCGGGACAGTTGGCACCGGGGAGCTGTTTTTT
TRBJ1-3	-	TRBV27	-	CASSLIGGFTGNTIYF	TGTGCCAGCAGTTTAATCGGGGGATTCACTGGAAACACCATATATTTT
TRBJ1-2	-	TRBV6-4	TRBD1	CASSDSDRGLYGYTF	TGTGCCAGCAGTGACTCAGACAGGGGGCTCTATGGCTACACCTTC
TRBJ2-5	-	TRBV29-1	-	CSAYRETQYF	TGCAGCGCCTACAGAGAGACCCAGTACTTC
TRBJ2-7	-	TRBV3-1/TRBV3-2	-	CASSQDRRGEQYF	TGTGCCAGCAGCCAAGATAGGAGGGGCGAGCAGTACTTC
TRBJ1-6	-	TRBV9	TRBD1	CASSPQGSNSPLHF	TGTGCCAGCAGCCCACAGGGGAGTAATTCACCCCTCCACTTT
TRBJ2-5	-	TRBV7-2	TRBD2	CASSPSISGRLQETQYF	TGTGCCAGCAGCCCTAGTATTAGCGGGAGATTACAAGAGACCCAGTACTTC
TRBJ2-3	-	TRBV12-5	-	CASGLDGGEGTDTQYF	TGTGCTAGTGGTTTGGACGGTGGGGAGGGCACAGATACGCAGTATTTT
TRBJ1-5	-	TRBV4-1	TRBD1	CASSHPDRGNQPQHF	TGCGCCAGCAGCCACCCAGACAGGGGCAATCAGCCCCAGCATTTT
TRBJ1-1	-	TRBV2	-	CASSGQSNTEAFF	TGTGCCAGCAGTGGACAATCGAACACTGAAGCTTTCTTT
TRBJ2-7	-	TRBV11-2	TRBD2	CASSFRTSGTGEQYF	TGTGCCAGCAGCTTCCGGACTAGCGGGACGGGTGAGCAGTACTTC